The T cell receptor (beta chain) described here comes from a study of PD-L1 blockade in urothelial cancer. As for the study in general: Blood analysis took place 3 weeks (second dose) and 6 weeks after treatment start. Study-wide points: Blood clones associated with the tumor expanded more at 3 weeks in durable-benefit patients.

Sample time point: pretreatment peripheral blood. Data came from immunoSEQ multiplex PCR; TCRdb stores just in-frame clones and leaves some out. The table has about 95,000 clones, about nine tenths seen once. Per germline, CDR1 MNHNS and CDR2 SASEGT. After removal of 5 bases from V and 3 bases from J, the junction contained 6 bases not matched to a gene. The CDR3 totals 14 residues. This clone was seen just once. Its antigen is undetermined. This TCR derives from a man in his sixties with urothelial cancer. The sample consisted of PBMCs, taken around atezolizumab (anti-PD-L1) treatment. The chain has TRBV6-1 and TRBJ2-7; TRBD1 aligns across 8 bases. The CDR3: CASSNRDRLYEQYF. CDR3 nucleotides: TGTGCCAGCAGTAACCGGGACAGGCTCTACGAGCAGTACTTC.